This TCR beta chain comes out of a study of early T cells in non-severe SARS-CoV-2 infection. TCRdb re-called the 5' RACE reads through MiXCR, storing one row per CDR3 protein. The sample gives under 85,000 distinct CDR3 sequences, roughly 13% of which show up once; around 1.1% is in the top ten. This clonotype was observed many times. The sequencing sample was made of whole blood. The TCR was taken from an adult who was a healthcare worker with PCR-confirmed SARS-CoV-2 infection or an uninfected control (not recorded which).

The CDR3 nucleotides read TGTGCCAGCAGCTTAGGCGGGGATTCGGGGGCCAACGTCCTGACTTTC. It codes for CASSLGGDSGANVLTF. The chain uses TRBV7-9 and TRBJ2-6, with a possible D match to TRBD2 (6 bases). The CDR3 extends over 16 amino acids. Germline assignment: CDR1 SEHNR and CDR2 FQNEAQ (reference sequence). The V end was cut by 1 base, the J end by 4 bases, with 11 bases between.